Listed below are T cell receptor beta chains from one sample, sequenced in a study of blood T cells in healthy people across ages. TCRdb reanalysed the 5' RACE reads using MiXCR and keeps one entry per CDR3 protein. The sample shows about 1.8 million distinct CDR3 sequences, around half of them seen only once. The specimen was blood. The receptors come from a woman in her thirties or forties in good health. The CDR3 runs from the conserved cysteine through the conserved F or W. D genes are given only for firm matches. A clone size is listed for some rows: how often the clone was seen (once, few, many), or a class if it is expanded.

many TRBJ1-1 TRBV5-1 TRBD1 CASSDRGQGNTEAFF TGCGCCAGCAGCGATCGGGGACAGGGGAACACTGAAGCTTTCTTT
- TRBJ1-2 TRBV19 - CASTLGRVNYGYTF TGTGCCAGTACCCTCGGGAGGGTTAACTATGGCTACACCTTC
- TRBJ2-1 TRBV7-9 - CASSPQGSGGNEQFF TGTGCCAGCAGCCCACAGGGGTCGGGGGGGAATGAGCAGTTCTTC
- TRBJ2-1 TRBV6-5 - CASSYSRSPNEQFF TGTGCCAGCAGTTACTCTCGTAGCCCAAATGAGCAGTTCTTC
- TRBJ1-2 TRBV6-2/TRBV6-3 - CASVRDSNYGYTF TGTGCCAGCGTGAGAGACAGTAACTATGGCTACACCTTC
- TRBJ2-5 TRBV19 TRBD2 CASSLSGGAGANEQYF TGTGCCAGTAGTCTAAGCGGGGGGGCAGGAGCCAATGAGCAGTACTTC
- TRBJ2-7 TRBV6-2/TRBV6-3 TRBD1 CASSPRPGQGRSYEQYF TGTGCCAGCAGTCCAAGACCGGGACAGGGGCGCTCCTACGAGCAGTACTTC
- TRBJ2-3 TRBV20-1 TRBD2 CSARDRLAGVTDTQYF TGCAGTGCTAGAGATAGGTTAGCGGGGGTAACAGATACGCAGTATTTT
few TRBJ2-1 TRBV6-2/TRBV6-3 TRBD2 CASSYSGLAGLRSYNEQFF TGTGCCAGCAGTTACTCGGGACTAGCGGGATTACGCTCCTACAATGAGCAGTTCTTC
- TRBJ1-2 TRBV11-2 TRBD1 CASSSQNQDRGYGYTF TGTGCCAGCAGCTCCCAAAATCAGGACAGGGGTTATGGCTACACCTTC
- TRBJ2-1 TRBV10-3 TRBD1 CAISEGTGGAYNEQFF TGTGCCATCAGTGAGGGGACAGGGGGAGCCTACAATGAGCAGTTCTTC
- TRBJ2-1 TRBV5-1 TRBD1 CASSGGRGIYEQFF TGCGCCAGCAGTGGTGGCAGGGGGATATATGAGCAGTTCTTC
- TRBJ2-5 TRBV5-1 TRBD2 CASGSIAGEETQYF TGCGCCAGCGGCTCGATAGCGGGGGAGGAGACCCAGTACTTC
few TRBJ2-5 TRBV4-3 TRBD1 CASSQRGQGIQETQYF TGCGCCAGCAGCCAGCGGGGACAGGGGATTCAAGAGACCCAGTACTTC
few TRBJ2-1 TRBV2 - CASRGAVQFF TGTGCCAGCAGAGGGGCCGTCCAGTTCTTC
once TRBJ2-3 TRBV3-1 - CASSPTVLEILTDTQYF TGTGCCAGCAGCCCGACCGTACTAGAAATCCTCACAGATACGCAGTATTTT
few TRBJ2-3 TRBV13 TRBD1 CASRSDRGSTDTQYF TGTGCCAGCAGGTCAGACAGGGGTAGCACAGATACGCAGTATTTT
- TRBJ2-1 TRBV5-6 - CASSYQRSSYNEQFF TGTGCCAGCAGCTATCAGCGGAGCTCCTACAATGAGCAGTTCTTC
- TRBJ2-1 TRBV4-2 TRBD1 CTSSPREGAKNEQFF TGTACCAGCAGCCCGAGAGAGGGGGCGAAGAATGAGCAGTTCTTC
few TRBJ2-7 TRBV20-1 - CSARDRVEQYF TGCAGTGCTAGAGACAGGGTCGAGCAGTACTTC
few TRBJ1-5 TRBV6-2/TRBV6-3 - CASSPARADNQPQHF TGTGCCAGCAGCCCCGCTAGGGCAGATAATCAGCCCCAGCATTTT
- TRBJ2-3 TRBV7-2 TRBD2 CASSLERAGGRDTQYF TGTGCCAGCAGCTTAGAGAGAGCGGGGGGGCGGGATACGCAGTATTTT
- TRBJ2-1 TRBV29-1 - CSVLRNGQNSYNEQFF TGCAGCGTCCTACGGAATGGACAGAACTCCTACAATGAGCAGTTCTTC
once TRBJ1-4 TRBV7-9 - CASSSPQGLYEKLFF TGTGCCAGCAGCTCCCCTCAGGGGCTTTATGAAAAACTGTTTTTT
- TRBJ2-3 TRBV28 - CASTGLGQGLTDTQYF TGTGCCAGCACCGGCCTGGGCCAGGGGTTAACAGATACGCAGTATTTT
- TRBJ2-7 TRBV20-1 TRBD2 CSAIPGTSNEQYF TGCAGTGCTATACCCGGGACTAGCAACGAGCAGTACTTC
- TRBJ2-5 TRBV3-1 TRBD1 CASSQGQGSLGETQYF TGTGCCAGCAGCCAAGGACAGGGTTCTCTGGGGGAGACCCAGTACTTC
- TRBJ2-3 TRBV6-5 TRBD2 CASSVTSGRVDTQYF TGTGCCAGCAGTGTGACTAGCGGGAGAGTAGATACGCAGTATTTT
few TRBJ2-3 TRBV7-9 - CASSLGSLLTDTQYF TGTGCCAGCAGCTTAGGTTCACTGCTCACAGATACGCAGTATTTT
few TRBJ1-5 TRBV4-1 - CASSQDQNTQPQHF TGCGCCAGCAGCCAAGATCAGAATACTCAGCCCCAGCATTTT
- TRBJ1-2 TRBV6-5 - CASTQDIDYGYTF TGTGCCAGCACTCAGGACATAGACTATGGCTACACCTTC
- TRBJ2-6 TRBV7-3 - CASSLAFRAGGGANVLTF TGTGCCAGCAGCTTGGCCTTTAGGGCAGGAGGTGGGGCCAACGTCCTGACTTTC
- TRBJ1-5 TRBV24-1 - CATSDQGQPQHF TGTGCCACCAGTGATCAGGGTCAGCCCCAGCATTTT
- TRBJ1-6 TRBV20-1 TRBD1 CSALPGTGNSPLHF TGCAGTGCTCTCCCCGGGACAGGCAATTCACCCCTCCACTTT
- TRBJ2-1 TRBV7-9 - CASSHSMGAYNEQFF TGTGCCAGCAGTCACTCAATGGGGGCCTACAATGAGCAGTTCTTC